This TCR beta chain emerged from a study of beta chain features in type 1 diabetes (dated by TCRdb to 2016 to 2019). Looking at the study overall: No differences in mean age, gender distribution, total cell number or subset yield were found between patients and healthy donors. Regulatory and stem cell-like memory subsets were isolated from only 8 patients and roughly 8 healthy donors, whereas naive and central memory subsets came from all 30 or so donors. The study compared TCRB repertoires of sorted circulating CD4+ T cell subsets between recently diagnosed type 1 diabetes patients and matched healthy donors. Across all samples, approximately 98,000,000 sorted cells were examined, and cell number per subset correlated strongly with RNA yield.

Ten or more counts support this clone. The antigen this receptor binds is unknown. The input lacks base qualities; no much larger clone sits a single base away. All of the isolated RNA was reverse transcribed with the High Capacity cDNA Reverse Transcription Kit, so expressed TCRB transcripts were sequenced. Naive, central memory and regulatory T cell samples underwent deep immunoSEQ sequencing, averaging about 3.57 million total reads per sample. After sorted cells were lysed in RLT buffer, RNA was extracted with DNase-treated RNeasy Micro or Mini kits, with the choice depending on cell number. To prevent cross-contamination, every cell subset was processed on its own, while patient and healthy donor samples were processed together. The immunoSEQ multiplex PCR was used to amplify TCRB sequences from cDNA, generating 87-bp fragments that spanned the CDR3 region. The amplicons were sequenced using the Illumina HiSeq platform. In the authors' own workflow: PCR bias was corrected computationally using synthetic template baselines, and reads within Hamming distance 2 were collapsed, with unmergeable singletons discarded. Reads were aligned against IMGT to assign V, D and J genes, CDR3 length and insertions or deletions at six rearrangement sites. Within each subset, clonotype counts were normalized to sorted cell number, and only after that were true diversity and Gini coefficients computed with the tcR R package. The overlap coefficient, calculated on TCRB nucleotide sequences, was used to measure repertoire sharing. TCRdb obtained this table from immuneACCESS and retained in-frame rearrangements with V and J assigned. These tables miss some clones; where compared with another copy, unresolved V genes account for less than half of the shortfall, and the remainder is unexplained. V and J calls plus clone size are reproduced from that table; the DNA served to infer D and trimming. The sample table contains about 220,000 clones; only one count was recorded for 11% of them. Together, the top ten hold 1% to 1.5% of the sample.

Paper-wide results and their limitations: At VDJ recombination sites, patients with type 1 diabetes made fewer insertions and deleted more nucleotides, a pattern implying thymic rearrangement abnormalities. Because small numbers of individuals were included in the HLA sub-analyses, any influence of HLA type on TCRB rearrangement was left unresolved. Because cDNA was sequenced instead of genomic DNA, activated cells with high expression could be over-represented, although the groups did not differ in activation or CD3 levels. A moderate but significant shortening of TCRB CDR3 length was observed in type 1 diabetes patients in all four CD4+ subsets. Shorter templates might have been favored by PCR, but patient and control samples were amplified and corrected together, so both groups would have been affected equally by any skew. Naive, central memory and regulatory TCRB repertoires appeared to be more alike among patients than among healthy donors.

Reading the germline V gene gives CDR1 SGHTA and CDR2 FQGNSA. Trimming takes 6 bases off V and 4 bases off J; junction bases not matched to a gene: 8. The CDR3 has 14 amino acids, counting the end cysteine and phenylalanine. The only DNA kept is the CDR3, 42 bases in frame from the first base. Each donor gave one peripheral blood draw, roughly 0.12 L on average, collected into heparinised tubes. Naive, central memory, regulatory and stem cell-like memory CD4+ T cells were sorted on a BD FACSAria II using a panel including CD45RO, CCR7, CD25, CD127, CD95 and CD27. All sorted populations exceeded 95% purity. PBMCs were isolated right away by Lymphoprep density gradient centrifugation and were stained directly, without culture. So that batch effects would be minimized, each experiment stained and sorted samples in pairs, pairing one healthy donor with one patient.

The V and J segments used are TRBV7-2 and TRBJ2-7, and 8 junction bases match TRBD1. The clonotype originates from a man younger than 35 in good health. Material: central memory CD4+ T cells from blood. DNA sequence: TGTGCCAGCAGTTGGACAGGGCGTGCTTACGAGCAGTACTTC. Its product reads: CASSWTGRAYEQYF.